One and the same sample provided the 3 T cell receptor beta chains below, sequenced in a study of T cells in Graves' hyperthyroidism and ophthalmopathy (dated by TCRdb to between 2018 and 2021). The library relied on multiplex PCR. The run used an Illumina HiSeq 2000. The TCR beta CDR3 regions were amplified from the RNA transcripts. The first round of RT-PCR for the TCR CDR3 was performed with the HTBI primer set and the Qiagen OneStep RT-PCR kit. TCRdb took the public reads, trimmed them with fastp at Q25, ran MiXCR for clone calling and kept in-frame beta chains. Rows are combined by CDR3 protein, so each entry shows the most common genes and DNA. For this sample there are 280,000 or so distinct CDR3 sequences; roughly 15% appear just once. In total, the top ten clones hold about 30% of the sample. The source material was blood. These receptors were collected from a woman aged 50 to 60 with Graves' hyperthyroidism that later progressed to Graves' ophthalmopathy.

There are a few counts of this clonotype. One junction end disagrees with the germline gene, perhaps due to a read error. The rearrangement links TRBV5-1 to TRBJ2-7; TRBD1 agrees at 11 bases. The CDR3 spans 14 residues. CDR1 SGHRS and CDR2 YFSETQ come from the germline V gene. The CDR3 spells CAGSPGQGVYEQYF. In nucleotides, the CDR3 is TGCGCCGGCAGCCCGGGACAGGGGGTTTACGAGCAGTACTTC.

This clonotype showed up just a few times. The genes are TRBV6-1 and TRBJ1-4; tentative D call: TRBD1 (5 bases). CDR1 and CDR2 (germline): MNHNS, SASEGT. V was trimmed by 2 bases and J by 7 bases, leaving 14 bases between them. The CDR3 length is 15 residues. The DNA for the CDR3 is TGTGCCAGCAGTGAACAACCGGGGGGTACTGAAAAACTGTTTTTT. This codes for CASSEQPGGTEKLFF.

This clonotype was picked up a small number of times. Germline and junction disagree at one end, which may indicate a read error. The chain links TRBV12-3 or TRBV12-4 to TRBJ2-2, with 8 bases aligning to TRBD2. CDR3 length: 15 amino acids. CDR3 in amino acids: CASSLRLANTGELLF. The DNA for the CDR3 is TGTGCCAGCAGTTTACGACTAGCGAACACCGGGGAGCTGCTTTTT.